This T cell receptor (beta chain) derives from a study of T cells in Graves' hyperthyroidism and ophthalmopathy. As for the study in general: Staff took peripheral blood when the initial diagnosis was made, before any treatment began. Study observations and caveats: Peripheral blood also featured most of the thyroid clonotypes expanded above 0.001.

V was pared by 6 bases and J by 1 base, with 13 bases between. From germline, CDR1 is SGHAT and CDR2 FQDESV (reference sequence). This CDR3 region has 15 residues. At least ten counts were recorded for this clonotype. The antigen is unknown. Diagnoses were made from clinical symptoms, serum measures (thyroxine and TRAb), thyroid ultrasound and orbital computed tomography. Authors of the study amplified TCR beta CDR3 regions from RNA transcripts. HTBI primers were used for first-round RT-PCR of the TCR CDR3. TCRdb processed the multiplex PCR reads anew with MiXCR; each CDR3 protein has one entry. The profile shows roughly 400,000 distinct CDR3 sequences, over 12% of them singletons.

Source material: blood. This receptor was obtained from a man in his fifties with Graves' ophthalmopathy. The chain links TRBV11-1 to TRBJ2-1; weak D call: TRBD2 (6 bases). CDR3 coding DNA: TGTGCCAGCAGACCGGGACTCTCGTCCTACAATGAGCAGTTCTTC. Amino acids: CASRPGLSSYNEQFF.